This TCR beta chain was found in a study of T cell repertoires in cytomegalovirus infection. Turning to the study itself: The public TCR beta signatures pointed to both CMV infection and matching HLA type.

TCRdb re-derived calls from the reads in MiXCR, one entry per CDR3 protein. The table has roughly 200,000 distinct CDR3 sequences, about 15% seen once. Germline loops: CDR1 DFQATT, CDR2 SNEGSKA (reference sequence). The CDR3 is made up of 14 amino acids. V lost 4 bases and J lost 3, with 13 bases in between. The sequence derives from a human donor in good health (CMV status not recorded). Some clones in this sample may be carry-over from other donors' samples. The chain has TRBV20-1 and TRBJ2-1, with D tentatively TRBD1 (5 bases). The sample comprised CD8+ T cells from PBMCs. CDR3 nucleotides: TGCAGTGCTACGTCTCTAGACAGCTACAATGAGCAGTTCTTC. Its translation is CSATSLDSYNEQFF.